This T cell receptor beta chain was captured by sequencing in a study of blood T cell repertoires in COVID-19. Turning to the study itself: The United States, Italy and Spain were the sources of the acute and convalescent COVID-19 samples.

Some clones are missing from TCRdb's copy, which holds only in-frame ones; the method was immunoSEQ multiplex PCR. The repertoire holds about 390,000 clones, with more than 75% as singletons. CDR3 size: 18 residues. The germline V gene has CDR1 SGHTA and CDR2 FQGTGA. The V segment lost 8 bases and the J segment 5 bases; nucleotides outside the gene matches: 22. The genes are TRBV7-3 and TRBJ2-7, with 9 nucleotides matching TRBD2. This TCR was sampled from a woman aged 55-70 years with COVID-19, enrolled during active disease. The specimen sequenced was peripheral blood. CDR3 nucleotide sequence: TGTGCCAGCCGGGGGGGACTAGCTGCTTGGAGGGATAGGGACGAGCAGTACTTC. Translating it yields CASRGGLAAWRDRDEQYF. The full variable domain, with the rest looked up from reference TRBV7-3 and TRBJ2-7, is GAGVSQTPSNKVTEKGKYVELRCDPISGHTALYWYRQSLGQGPEFLIYFQGTGAADDSGLPNDRFFAVRPEGSVSTLKIQRTERGDSAVYLCASRGGLAAWRDRDEQYFGPGTRLTVT.